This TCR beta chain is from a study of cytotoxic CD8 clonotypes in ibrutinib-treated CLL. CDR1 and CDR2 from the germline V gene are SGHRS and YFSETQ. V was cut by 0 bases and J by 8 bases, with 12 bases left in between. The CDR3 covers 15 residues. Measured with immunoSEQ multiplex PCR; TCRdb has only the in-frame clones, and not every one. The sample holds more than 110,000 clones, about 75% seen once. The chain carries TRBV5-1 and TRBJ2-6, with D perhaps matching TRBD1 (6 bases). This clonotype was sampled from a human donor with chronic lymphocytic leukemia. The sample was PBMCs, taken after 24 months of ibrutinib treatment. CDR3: CASSLGTVRTNVLTF. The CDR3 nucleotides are TGCGCCAGCAGCTTGGGGACAGTTCGGACCAACGTCCTGACTTTC. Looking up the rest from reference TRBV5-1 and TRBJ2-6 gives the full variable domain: KAGVTQTPRYLIKTRGQQVTLSCSPISGHRSVSWYQQTPGQGLQFLFEYFSETQRNKGNFPGRFSGRQFSNSRSEMNVSTLELGDSALYLCASSLGTVRTNVLTFGAGSRLTVL.